The 4 T cell receptor beta chains below all came from one sample that was sequenced in a study of blood T cell repertoires in COVID-19. The data were produced by immunoSEQ multiplex PCR, yet TCRdb's version contains in-frame clones alone and is incomplete. The table lists 150,000 or so clones, about nine tenths of them singletons, with approximately 4% in the top ten. Sequenced: peripheral blood. These receptors originate from a woman between 65 and 79 years old with acute or convalescent COVID-19.

V usage is TRBV6-5 and J usage is TRBJ1-1; 8 bases line up with TRBD1. The V gene's germline CDR1 is MNHEY and CDR2 SVGAGI. The junction had 3 bases not matched to a gene; V was cut back by 2 bases and J by 4 bases. This CDR3 is built from 14 residues. The CDR3 DNA is TGTGCCAGCAGTTACGACAGGGGAGGCACTGAAGCTTTCTTT. This codes for CASSYDRGGTEAFF.

The chain carries TRBV24-1 and TRBJ1-1, with unresolved D. Trimming shortened V by 5 bases and J by 1 base, and 10 bases separated the two germline ends. The CDR3 sequence is 14 residues long. Germline lookup yields CDR1 KGHDR and CDR2 SFDVKD. CDR3 sequence reads: CATSANERNTEAFF. The CDR3, as DNA: TGTGCCACCAGTGCCAATGAGAGGAACACTGAAGCTTTCTTT.

The V gene is TRBV7-9, the J gene TRBJ2-5; 13 bases align to TRBD2. The V gene end was trimmed by 5 bases and the J gene end by 3 bases; junction bases not matched to a gene: 12. The CDR3 spans 18 residues. Germline assignment: CDR1 SEHNR and CDR2 FQNEAQ (reference sequence). CDR3 coding DNA: TGTGCCAGCAGCACAACAAGGACTAGCGGGAGATTGGAAGAGACCCAGTACTTC. Translating gives CASSTTRTSGRLEETQYF. Full variable domain (rest looked up from reference TRBV7-9 and TRBJ2-5): DTGVSQNPRHKITKRGQNVTFRCDPISEHNRLYWYRQTLGQGPEFLTYFQNEAQLEKSRLLSDRFSAERPKGSFSTLEIQRTEQGDSAMYLCASSTTRTSGRLEETQYFGPGTRLLVL.

The chain combines TRBV2 with TRBJ2-1; 11 bases fit TRBD2. The V gene end was trimmed by 2 bases and the J gene end by 9 bases; junction bases not matched to a gene: 3. CDR1 and CDR2 (germline): SNHLY, FYNNEI. This CDR3 region has 14 residues. CDR3 amino acids: CASSELAGGTEQFF. The CDR3 coding sequence is TGTGCCAGCAGTGAACTAGCGGGGGGCACTGAGCAGTTCTTC. Together with reference TRBV2 and TRBJ2-1, the CDR3 gives the full variable domain: EPEVTQTPSHQVTQMGQEVILRCVPISNHLYFYWYRQILGQKVEFLVSFYNNEISEKSEIFDDQFSVERPDGSNFTLKIRSTKLEDSAMYFCASSELAGGTEQFFGPGTRLTVL.